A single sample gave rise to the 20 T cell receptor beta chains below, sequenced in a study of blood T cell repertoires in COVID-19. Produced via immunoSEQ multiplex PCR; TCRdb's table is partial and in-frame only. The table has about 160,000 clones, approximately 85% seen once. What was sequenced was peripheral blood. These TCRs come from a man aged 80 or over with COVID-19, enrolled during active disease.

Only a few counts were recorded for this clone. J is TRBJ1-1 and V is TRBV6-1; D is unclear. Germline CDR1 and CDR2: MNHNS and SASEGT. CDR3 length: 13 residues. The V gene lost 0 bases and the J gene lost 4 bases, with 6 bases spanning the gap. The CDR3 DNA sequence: TGTGCCAGCAGTGAAGCTAGAATCACTGAAGCTTTCTTT. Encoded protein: CASSEARITEAFF.

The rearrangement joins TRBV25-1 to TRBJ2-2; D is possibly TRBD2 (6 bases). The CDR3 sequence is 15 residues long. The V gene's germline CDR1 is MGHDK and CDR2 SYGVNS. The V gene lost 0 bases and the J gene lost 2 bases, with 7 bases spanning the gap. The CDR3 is CASSEYGGNTGELFF. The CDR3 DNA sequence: TGTGCCAGCAGTGAATACGGGGGAAACACCGGGGAGCTGTTTTTT.

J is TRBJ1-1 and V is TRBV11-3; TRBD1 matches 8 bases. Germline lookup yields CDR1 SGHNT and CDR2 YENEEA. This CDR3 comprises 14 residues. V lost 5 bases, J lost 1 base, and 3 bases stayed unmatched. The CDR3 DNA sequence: TGTGCCAGCAGCCTTGACAGGGGGAACACTGAAGCTTTCTTT. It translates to CASSLDRGNTEAFF.

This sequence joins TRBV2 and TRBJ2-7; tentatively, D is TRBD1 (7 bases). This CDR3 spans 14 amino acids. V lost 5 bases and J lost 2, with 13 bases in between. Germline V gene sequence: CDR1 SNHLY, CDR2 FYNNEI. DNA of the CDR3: TGTGCCAGCAGTAAAGGCGGGACAGCCTACGAGCAGTACTTC. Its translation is CASSKGGTAYEQYF.

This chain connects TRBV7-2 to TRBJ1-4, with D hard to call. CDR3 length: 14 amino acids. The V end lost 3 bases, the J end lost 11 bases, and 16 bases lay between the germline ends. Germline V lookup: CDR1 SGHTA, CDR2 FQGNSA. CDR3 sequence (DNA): TGTGCCAGCAGCTTGTTTCTGGGCCATGGGAAACTGTTTTTT. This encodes CASSLFLGHGKLFF.

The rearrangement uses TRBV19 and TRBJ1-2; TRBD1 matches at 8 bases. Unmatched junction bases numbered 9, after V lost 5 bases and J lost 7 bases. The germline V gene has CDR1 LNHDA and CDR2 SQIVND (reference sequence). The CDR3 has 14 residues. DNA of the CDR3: TGTGCCAGTAGTCCCCGGACAGGGTTAATTGGCTACACCTTC. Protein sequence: CASSPRTGLIGYTF.

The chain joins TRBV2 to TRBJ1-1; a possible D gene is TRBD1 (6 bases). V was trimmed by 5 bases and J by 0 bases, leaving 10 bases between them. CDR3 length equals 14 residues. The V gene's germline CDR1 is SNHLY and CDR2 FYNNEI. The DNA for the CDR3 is TGTGCCAGCAGTAACAGGGTCATGAACACTGAAGCTTTCTTT. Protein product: CASSNRVMNTEAFF. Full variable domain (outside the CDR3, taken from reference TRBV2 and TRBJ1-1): EPEVTQTPSHQVTQMGQEVILRCVPISNHLYFYWYRQILGQKVEFLVSFYNNEISEKSEIFDDQFSVERPDGSNFTLKIRSTKLEDSAMYFCASSNRVMNTEAFFGQGTRLTVV.

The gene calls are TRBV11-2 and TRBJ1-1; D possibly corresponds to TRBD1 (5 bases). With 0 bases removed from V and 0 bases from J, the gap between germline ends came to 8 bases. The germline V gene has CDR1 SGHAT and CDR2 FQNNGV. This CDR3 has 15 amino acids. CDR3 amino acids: CASSLEGALNTEAFF. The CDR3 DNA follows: TGTGCCAGCAGCTTAGAAGGGGCCTTGAACACTGAAGCTTTCTTT. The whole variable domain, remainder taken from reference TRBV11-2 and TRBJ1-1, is EAGVAQSPRYKIIEKRQSVAFWCNPISGHATLYWYQQILGQGPKLLIQFQNNGVVDDSQLPKDRFSAERLKGVDSTLKIQPAKLEDSAVYLCASSLEGALNTEAFFGQGTRLTVV.

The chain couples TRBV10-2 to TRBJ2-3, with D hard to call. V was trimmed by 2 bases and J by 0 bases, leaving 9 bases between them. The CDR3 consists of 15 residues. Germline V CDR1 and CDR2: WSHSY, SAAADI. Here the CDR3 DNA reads TGCGCCAGCAGTGAGGTAGATTCTAGCACAGATACGCAGTATTTT. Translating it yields CASSEVDSSTDTQYF.

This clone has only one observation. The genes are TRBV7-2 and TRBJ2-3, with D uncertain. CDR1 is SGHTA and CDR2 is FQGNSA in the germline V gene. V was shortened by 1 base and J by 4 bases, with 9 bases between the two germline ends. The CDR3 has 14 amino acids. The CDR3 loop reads CASSLGSTADTQYF. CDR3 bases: TGTGCCAGCAGCTTAGGCTCTACCGCAGATACGCAGTATTTT.

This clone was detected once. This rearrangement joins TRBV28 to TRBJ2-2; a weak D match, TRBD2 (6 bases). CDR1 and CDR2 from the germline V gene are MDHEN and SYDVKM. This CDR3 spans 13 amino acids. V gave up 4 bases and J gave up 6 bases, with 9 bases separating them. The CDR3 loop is CASSYVAAGELFF. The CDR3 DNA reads TGTGCCAGCAGTTACGTAGCGGCCGGGGAGCTGTTTTTT.

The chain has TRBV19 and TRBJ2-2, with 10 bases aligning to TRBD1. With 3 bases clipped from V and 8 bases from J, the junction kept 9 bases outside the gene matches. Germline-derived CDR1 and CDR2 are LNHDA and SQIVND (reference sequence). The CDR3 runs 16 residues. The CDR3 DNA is TGTGCCAGTAGTATTCTTCCGGGACAGGGGTTAGGGGAGCTGTTTTTT. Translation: CASSILPGQGLGELFF.

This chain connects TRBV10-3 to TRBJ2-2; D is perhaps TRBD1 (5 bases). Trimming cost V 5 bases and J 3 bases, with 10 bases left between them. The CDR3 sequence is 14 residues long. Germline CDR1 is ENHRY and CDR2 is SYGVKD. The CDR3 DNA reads TGTGCCATCAGTACAGGAGATTACACCGGGGAGCTGTTTTTT. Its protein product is CAISTGDYTGELFF.

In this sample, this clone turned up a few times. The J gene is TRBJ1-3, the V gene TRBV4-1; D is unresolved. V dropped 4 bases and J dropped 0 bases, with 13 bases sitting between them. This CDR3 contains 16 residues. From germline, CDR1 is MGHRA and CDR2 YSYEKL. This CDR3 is CASSLSRGTSGNTIYF. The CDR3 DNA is TGCGCCAGCAGCCTTTCGCGGGGAACCTCTGGAAACACCATATATTTT.

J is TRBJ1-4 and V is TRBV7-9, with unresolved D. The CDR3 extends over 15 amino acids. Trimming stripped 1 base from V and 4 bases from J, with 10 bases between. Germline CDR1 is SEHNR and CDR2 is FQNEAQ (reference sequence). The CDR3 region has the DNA TGTGCCAGCAGCTTAGGACGCGGGAGTAATGAAAAACTGTTTTTT. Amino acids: CASSLGRGSNEKLFF.

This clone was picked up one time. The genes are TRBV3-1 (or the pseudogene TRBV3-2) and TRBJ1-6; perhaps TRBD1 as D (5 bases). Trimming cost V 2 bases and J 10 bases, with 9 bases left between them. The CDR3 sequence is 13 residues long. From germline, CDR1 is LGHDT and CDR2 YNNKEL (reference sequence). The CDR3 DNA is TGTGCCAGCAGCCAAAGCAGGGCGTCACCCCTCCACTTT. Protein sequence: CASSQSRASPLHF.

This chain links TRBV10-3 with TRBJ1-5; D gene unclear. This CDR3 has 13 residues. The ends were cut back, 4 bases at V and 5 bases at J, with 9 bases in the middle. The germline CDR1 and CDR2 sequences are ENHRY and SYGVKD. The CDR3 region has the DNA TGTGCCATCAGTGCGCTACCGTATCAGCCCCAGCATTTT. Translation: CAISALPYQPQHF.

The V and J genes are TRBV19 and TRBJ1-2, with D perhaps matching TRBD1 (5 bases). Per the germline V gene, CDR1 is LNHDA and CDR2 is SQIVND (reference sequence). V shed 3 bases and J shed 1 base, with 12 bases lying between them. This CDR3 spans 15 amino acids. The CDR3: CASSITQAINYGYTF. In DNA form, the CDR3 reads TGTGCCAGTAGTATCACACAGGCGATTAACTATGGCTACACCTTC. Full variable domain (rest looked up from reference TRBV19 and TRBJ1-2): DGGITQSPKYLFRKEGQNVTLSCEQNLNHDAMYWYRQDPGQGLRLIYYSQIVNDFQKGDIAEGYSVSREKKESFPLTVTSAQKNPTAFYLCASSITQAINYGYTFGSGTRLTVV.

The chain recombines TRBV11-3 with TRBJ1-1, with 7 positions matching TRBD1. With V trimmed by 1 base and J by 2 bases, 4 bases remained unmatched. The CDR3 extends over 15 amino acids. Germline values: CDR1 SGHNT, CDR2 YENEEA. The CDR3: CASSLAGTANTEAFF. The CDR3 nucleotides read TGTGCCAGCAGCTTAGCGGGGACAGCTAACACTGAAGCTTTCTTT. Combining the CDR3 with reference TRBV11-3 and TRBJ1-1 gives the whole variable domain EAGVVQSPRYKIIEKKQPVAFWCNPISGHNTLYWYLQNLGQGPELLIRYENEEAVDDSQLPKDRFSAERLKGVDSTLKIQPAELGDSAVYLCASSLAGTANTEAFFGQGTRLTVV.

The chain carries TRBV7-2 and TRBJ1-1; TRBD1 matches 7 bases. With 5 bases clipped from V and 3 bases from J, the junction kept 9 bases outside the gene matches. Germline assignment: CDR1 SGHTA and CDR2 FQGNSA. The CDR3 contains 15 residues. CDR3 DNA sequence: TGTGCCAGCAGCCCATTGGGACAGTTTTACACTGAAGCTTTCTTT. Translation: CASSPLGQFYTEAFF.